These 32 T cell receptor beta chains were sequenced from one sample in a study of PD-L1 blockade in urothelial cancer listed by TCRdb under 2017. Library prep was done by the immunoSEQ multiplex PCR assay. Drawn from immuneACCESS, this table holds only the in-frame rearrangements with V and J called that TCRdb kept. Clones are partly lost; checked studies trace under half to an unresolved V gene and leave the rest unexplained. In all, the sample holds under 100,000 clones, and roughly 80% of those were seen once. The ten biggest clones cover around 9.5% of the sample. This specimen was PBMCs, taken around atezolizumab (anti-PD-L1) treatment. The receptors shown here come from a man aged 65-85 years with urothelial cancer.

This sequence joins TRBV7-3 and TRBJ2-2; possible D gene TRBD2, 5 bases. The CDR3 spans 14 residues. Germline V gives CDR1 SGHTA, CDR2 FQGTGA. V was pared by 1 base and J by 4 bases, with 7 bases between. The CDR3 nucleotides are TGTGCCAGCAGCTTAATAGCGTTCACCGGGGAGCTGTTTTTT. Its translation is CASSLIAFTGELFF.

The gene calls are TRBV12-5 and TRBJ2-1, with 14 bases matching TRBD2. J lost 10 bases, V lost 4 bases, and 3 bases had no gene match. There are 14 residues in the CDR3. Germline V gene data show CDR1 as LGHNT and CDR2 as FRNRAP. The CDR3 bases are TGTGCTAGTGGTTCTGGGACTAGCGGGAGCGAGCAGTTCTTC. This translates into CASGSGTSGSEQFF.

V is TRBV19 and J is TRBJ2-1, with 10 bases identical to TRBD2. J was trimmed by 0 bases and V by 4 bases; bases with no gene match: 9. This CDR3 has 18 amino acids. The germline CDR1 and CDR2 sequences are LNHDA and SQIVND (reference sequence). CDR3 protein: CASSTRITSGNSYNEQFF. The CDR3 DNA sequence: TGTGCCAGTAGTACCCGTATCACTAGCGGGAACTCCTACAATGAGCAGTTCTTC.

The chain has TRBV4-3 and TRBJ1-4; D might be TRBD1 (6 bases). This CDR3 is built from 14 residues. Trimming pared 4 bases from V and 7 bases from J, leaving 13 bases between. CDR1 and CDR2 from the germline V gene are LGHNA and YSLEER. CDR3 bases: TGCGCCAGCAGCCCCGAGGGGGGGGGTGAAAAACTGTTTTTT. Amino acid sequence: CASSPEGGGEKLFF.

The chain has TRBV25-1 and TRBJ2-3, with D possibly TRBD2 on 5 matching bases. The germline V gene encodes CDR1 MGHDK and CDR2 SYGVNS. V lost 2 bases to trimming and J lost 2 bases, with 8 bases between them. The CDR3 is 14 residues long. Written as DNA, the CDR3 is TGTGCCAGCAGTGAAAGCGGATTCACAGATACGCAGTATTTT. Translation gives CASSESGFTDTQYF.

This clone was seen once. The rearrangement links TRBV14 to TRBJ2-3, with D tentatively TRBD1 (6 bases). Trimming took off 6 bases at V and 1 base at J, with 11 bases between the two ends. Germline lookup yields CDR1 SGHDN and CDR2 FVKESK. This CDR3 contains 14 residues. CDR3 in amino acids: CASSQGQRTDTQYF. The CDR3 DNA reads TGTGCCAGCAGTCAGGGGCAGCGCACAGATACGCAGTATTTT.

The CDR3 region is CASSPGTPGNTIYF. The CDR3 DNA sequence: TGCGCCAGCAGCCCCGGGACACCTGGAAACACCATATATTTT. V gene TRBV5-1 combines with J gene TRBJ1-3; D possibly corresponds to TRBD1 (6 bases). The CDR3 is 14 amino acids. Trimming cost V 4 bases and J 2 bases, with 10 bases left between them. The germline gives CDR1 SGHRS, CDR2 YFSETQ.

To note about this clone: At the DNA level, this CDR3 is encoded by other sequences in the same sample as well. CDR3 in amino acids: CASSQDQGYEQYF. In DNA form, the CDR3 reads TGCGCCAGCAGCCAAGATCAGGGCTACGAGCAGTACTTC. The chain recombines TRBV4-3 with TRBJ2-7, with D possibly being TRBD1 (5 bases). From germline, CDR1 is LGHNA and CDR2 YSLEER. V lost 0 bases to trimming and J lost 3 bases, with 6 bases between them. This CDR3 comprises 13 residues.

The chain is built from TRBV19 and TRBJ1-3; D remains unclear. This CDR3 region has 14 residues. Germline-derived CDR1 and CDR2 are LNHDA and SQIVND (reference sequence). V lost 4 bases, J lost 4 bases, and 11 bases lay in between. The chain's CDR3 is CASSKVEQGNTIYF. The CDR3 DNA sequence: TGTGCCAGTAGTAAGGTGGAGCAGGGAAACACCATATATTTT.

This chain connects TRBV23-1 to TRBJ2-7; 8 nucleotides align to TRBD1. TRBV23-1 is an ORF; its function is uncertain. This CDR3 has 14 amino acids. The V and J ends lost 4 bases and 4 bases, in that order; junction bases with no gene match: 6. This CDR3 reads CASSRTGRGYEQYF. The DNA for the CDR3 is TGCGCCAGCAGTCGGACAGGGCGAGGGTACGAGCAGTACTTC.

This chain's CDR3 is CASSPRAYEQYF. In DNA form, the CDR3 reads TGTGCCAGCAGCCCCCGGGCCTACGAGCAGTACTTC. The chain joins TRBV11-2 to TRBJ2-7; D uncertain. Germline V gene sequence: CDR1 SGHAT, CDR2 FQNNGV. The ends were cut back, 5 bases at V and 2 bases at J, with 7 bases in the middle. CDR3 length equals 12 residues. Based on the CDR3 plus reference TRBV11-2 and TRBJ2-7, the full variable domain is EAGVAQSPRYKIIEKRQSVAFWCNPISGHATLYWYQQILGQGPKLLIQFQNNGVVDDSQLPKDRFSAERLKGVDSTLKIQPAKLEDSAVYLCASSPRAYEQYFGPGTRLTVT.

The chain links TRBV27 to TRBJ2-2, with 11 bases aligning to TRBD1. In germline, CDR1 is MNHEY, CDR2 SMNVEV (reference sequence). The CDR3 runs to 16 residues. V dropped 9 bases and J dropped 6; count of bases not matched to a gene: 12. The CDR3 DNA is TGTGCCAGTAGGATTCGGGACAGGGGGAGTTCCGGGGAGCTGTTTTTT. Protein product: CASRIRDRGSSGELFF.

CDR3 in amino acids: CASINLANSPLHF. For the CDR3, the DNA is TGTGCCAGCATCAATCTGGCTAATTCACCCCTCCACTTT. This rearrangement joins TRBV21-1 to TRBJ1-6; the table calls TRBD1, which could not be checked here. TRBV21-1 is marked as a pseudogene. The CDR3 is 13 amino acids.

This chain connects TRBV7-6 to TRBJ2-3; possibly TRBD1 for D (5 bases). The germline V gene encodes CDR1 SGHVS and CDR2 FNYEAQ. The CDR3 is made up of 15 amino acids. V lost 3 bases to trimming and J lost 4 bases, with 14 bases between them. CDR3 sequence (DNA): TGTGCCAGCAGCTTTCGGGCAGGGTATTCAGATACGCAGTATTTT. It yields the protein CASSFRAGYSDTQYF.

Of note for this clone: This sequence may be a read error, since a much larger clone differs from it by one base. The V call is TRBV7-2, the J call TRBJ2-1; weak D call: TRBD2 (5 bases). V lost 1 base, J lost 5 bases, and 6 bases lay in between. Germline values: CDR1 SGHTA, CDR2 FQGNSA. The CDR3 is made up of 13 amino acids. CDR3: CASSLDGNNEQFF. CDR3 coding DNA: TGTGCCAGCAGCTTAGACGGGAACAATGAGCAGTTCTTC.

The chain carries TRBV27 and TRBJ2-7; 7 bases match TRBD1. Germline CDR1 MNHEY, CDR2 SMNVEV (reference sequence). This CDR3 comprises 12 residues. V lost 5 bases and J lost 10; bases outside the gene matches: 8. The CDR3 region has the DNA TGTGCCAGCAGTCAGGACAGGAGCCGTCAGTACTTC. Translated: CASSQDRSRQYF.

This clone was counted only a few times. The rearrangement joins TRBV25-1 to TRBJ2-7; possibly TRBD2 for D (5 bases). CDR3 length: 15 amino acids. The germline V gene encodes CDR1 MGHDK and CDR2 SYGVNS. The V and J ends lost 4 bases and 0 bases respectively, with 13 bases between them. CDR3 DNA: TGTGCCAGCAGTGCGACCACGGGAAACTCCTACGAGCAGTACTTC. Translating it yields CASSATTGNSYEQYF.

CDR3 DNA sequence: TGTGCCAGCAGCGGGGATGGACAGGGGGGAGAAGAGACCCAGTACTTC. Protein product: CASSGDGQGGEETQYF. The V call is TRBV9, the J call TRBJ2-5; 10 positions match TRBD1. Germline lookup yields CDR1 SGDLS and CDR2 YYNGEE. Trimming at V came to 3 bases and at J to 3 bases, leaving 8 bases not matched to a gene. The CDR3 is 16 residues long.

This rearrangement joins TRBV7-9 to TRBJ2-1, with TRBD2 identical over 13 bases. CDR3 length equals 16 residues. V gave up 5 bases and J gave up 10 bases; unmatched junction bases: 11. The V gene's germline CDR1 is SEHNR and CDR2 FQNEAQ (reference sequence). The CDR3 here is CASSGLAGALRNEQFF. DNA of the CDR3: TGTGCCAGCAGCGGACTAGCGGGAGCTCTAAGGAACGAGCAGTTCTTC.

The V and J genes are TRBV29-1 and TRBJ1-3; D remains ambiguous. V was cut by 2 bases and J by 6 bases, with 11 bases left in between. This CDR3 has 13 residues. CDR1 SQVTM and CDR2 ANQGSEA come from the germline V gene. CDR3: CSVETGTANTIYF. CDR3 bases: TGCAGCGTTGAAACGGGAACGGCAAACACCATATATTTT.

This rearrangement joins TRBV9 to TRBJ2-4; 9 positions match TRBD1. Germline CDR1 SGDLS, CDR2 YYNGEE. The J segment lost 1 base and the V segment lost 4 bases, leaving 15 bases of the junction unmatched. The CDR3 sequence is 19 residues long. CDR3 protein: CASSFTGTGRRRAKNIQYF. In DNA, the CDR3 is TGTGCCAGCAGCTTTACCGGGACAGGGAGAAGGCGGGCCAAAAACATTCAGTACTTC.

This clone was recorded once. V gene TRBV2 combines with J gene TRBJ2-2; the match to TRBD1 covers 8 bases. From germline, CDR1 is SNHLY and CDR2 FYNNEI. The CDR3 runs to 15 residues. V lost 6 bases to trimming and J lost 7 bases; unmatched junction nucleotides: 10. In nucleotides, the CDR3 is TGTGCCAGCAGCAAAGACAGGGGCTACGGCGGGGAGCTGTTTTTT. It is translated as CASSKDRGYGGELFF.

Worth noting for this clone: Relative to the germline gene, one junction end is altered; a read error may explain this. The rearrangement links TRBV19 to TRBJ2-6; 7 bases are shared with TRBD2. Germline V gene sequence: CDR1 LNHDA, CDR2 SQIVND (reference sequence). This CDR3 is 18 amino acids long. The CDR3, as DNA: TGTGCCAGTAGTATAGGGGGGGGACTCCATTCTGAGGCCAACGTCCTGACTTTC. The encoded protein is CASSIGGGLHSEANVLTF.

This chain links TRBV13 with TRBJ2-7; TRBD2 aligns across 7 bases. Germline V gene lookup returns CDR1 PRHDT and CDR2 FYEKMQ (reference sequence). There are 13 residues in the CDR3. V dropped 5 bases and J dropped 0; count of bases not matched to a gene: 1. CDR3 amino acids: CASSAGVSYEQYF. In nucleotides, the CDR3 is TGTGCCAGCAGCGCGGGGGTCTCCTACGAGCAGTACTTC. Based on the CDR3 plus reference TRBV13 and TRBJ2-7, the full variable domain is AAGVIQSPRHLIKEKRETATLKCYPIPRHDTVYWYQQGPGQDPQFLISFYEKMQSDKGSIPDRFSAQQFSDYHSELNMSSLELGDSALYFCASSAGVSYEQYFGPGTRLTVT.

This chain links TRBV2 with TRBJ1-5; TRBD1 matches 10 bases. With 8 bases clipped from V and 0 bases from J, the junction kept 7 bases outside the gene matches. The germline V gene encodes CDR1 SNHLY and CDR2 FYNNEI. This CDR3 spans 16 amino acids. The CDR3 coding sequence is TGTGCCAGCCGGGACAGGGGCGCGAATAGCAATCAGCCCCAGCATTTT. Its translation is CASRDRGANSNQPQHF. Based on the CDR3 plus reference TRBV2 and TRBJ1-5, the full variable domain is EPEVTQTPSHQVTQMGQEVILRCVPISNHLYFYWYRQILGQKVEFLVSFYNNEISEKSEIFDDQFSVERPDGSNFTLKIRSTKLEDSAMYFCASRDRGANSNQPQHFGDGTRLSIL.

The V gene is TRBV5-1, the J gene TRBJ2-1, with D unclear. Trimming left V 0 bases short and J 7 bases short, with 8 bases between. CDR3 length: 13 amino acids. Germline V gene sequence: CDR1 SGHRS, CDR2 YFSETQ. The CDR3, as DNA: TGCGCCAGCAGCTTGGCGACAAATAATGAGCAGTTCTTC. Protein: CASSLATNNEQFF.

The chain has TRBV9 and TRBJ2-7; TRBD2 aligns across 7 bases. The germline gives CDR1 SGDLS, CDR2 YYNGEE. The length of the CDR3 is 14 residues. The ends lost 3 bases at V and 6 bases at J; junction bases unmatched: 9. DNA for the CDR3: TGTGCCAGCAGCGCCCCGGGACTATTCCCCGAGCAGTACTTC. It yields the protein CASSAPGLFPEQYF.

The chain links TRBV14 to TRBJ2-4, with TRBD2 matching over 8 bases. The V gene end was trimmed by 4 bases and the J gene end by 0 bases; junction bases not matched to a gene: 2. In germline, CDR1 is SGHDN, CDR2 FVKESK. The CDR3 covers 15 residues. DNA of the CDR3: TGTGCCAGCAGCCTTGGACTAGCAGCCAAAAACATTCAGTACTTC. Its protein is CASSLGLAAKNIQYF.

V gene TRBV5-5 combines with J gene TRBJ1-1; D is undetermined. V lost 4 bases and J 4 bases, leaving 11 bases between the germline ends. Germline CDR1 and CDR2: SGHKS and YYEKEE (reference sequence). The CDR3 spans 13 residues. The CDR3: CASSVGLSTEAFF. In DNA form, the CDR3 reads TGTGCCAGCAGCGTCGGACTGAGCACTGAAGCTTTCTTT.

The rearrangement uses TRBV5-4 and TRBJ1-4; 8 nucleotides agree with TRBD1. Germline CDR1 and CDR2: SGHNT and YYREEE (reference sequence). CDR3 length: 16 residues. The ends lost 4 bases at V and 1 base at J; junction bases unmatched: 6. CDR3 sequence: CASSPDRGQTNEKLFF. The CDR3 coding sequence is TGTGCCAGCAGCCCAGACAGGGGCCAAACTAATGAAAAACTGTTTTTT.

The J gene is TRBJ2-6, the V gene TRBV2; a weak D match, TRBD1 (7 bases). Trimming took 1 base from V and 2 from J, leaving 9 bases between them. The length of the CDR3 is 16 residues. Germline-derived CDR1 and CDR2 are SNHLY and FYNNEI. CDR3: CASSEGRGPGANVLTF. In DNA, the CDR3 is TGTGCCAGCAGTGAAGGGAGGGGGCCTGGGGCCAACGTCCTGACTTTC.

This chain links TRBV10-3 with TRBJ2-2; TRBD1 aligns across 7 bases. With 0 bases clipped from V and 0 bases from J, the junction kept 4 bases outside the gene matches. Germline CDR1 ENHRY, CDR2 SYGVKD. There are 17 residues in the CDR3. The CDR3 sequence: CAISESRQGANTGELFF. In DNA, the CDR3 is TGTGCCATCAGTGAGTCGAGGCAGGGGGCGAACACCGGGGAGCTGTTTTTT.